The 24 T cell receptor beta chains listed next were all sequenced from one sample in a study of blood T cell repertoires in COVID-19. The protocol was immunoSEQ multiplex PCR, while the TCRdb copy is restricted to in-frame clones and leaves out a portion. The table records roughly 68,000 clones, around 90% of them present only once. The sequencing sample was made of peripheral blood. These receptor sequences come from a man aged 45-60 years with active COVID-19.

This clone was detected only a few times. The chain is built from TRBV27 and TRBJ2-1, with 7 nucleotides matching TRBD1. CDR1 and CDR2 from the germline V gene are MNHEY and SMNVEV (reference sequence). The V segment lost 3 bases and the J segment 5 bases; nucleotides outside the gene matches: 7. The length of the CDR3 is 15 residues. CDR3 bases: TGTGCCAGCAGTTTGTCGACAGGGATCGACAATGAGCAGTTCTTC. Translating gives CASSLSTGIDNEQFF.

The CDR3 DNA reads TGTGCCAGCAGCTTAGCCGTGTGGGGGGGTAGTAACGAGCAGTACTTC. Translation gives CASSLAVWGGSNEQYF. J is TRBJ2-7 and V is TRBV11-1, with 7 positions matching TRBD2. From germline, CDR1 is SGHAT and CDR2 FQDESV (reference sequence). V lost 0 bases to trimming and J lost 5 bases; unmatched junction nucleotides: 10. The CDR3 is made up of 16 amino acids.

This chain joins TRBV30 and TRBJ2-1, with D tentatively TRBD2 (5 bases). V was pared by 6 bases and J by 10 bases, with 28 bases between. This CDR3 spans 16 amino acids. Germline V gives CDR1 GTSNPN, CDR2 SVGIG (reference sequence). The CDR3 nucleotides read TGTGCCTGCTCGAGAGGGAATGGCCAGCTTGTGTCGGAGCAGTTCTTC. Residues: CACSRGNGQLVSEQFF. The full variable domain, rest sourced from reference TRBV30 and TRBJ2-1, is SQTIHQWPATLVQPVGSPLSLECTVEGTSNPNLYWYRQAAGRGLQLLFYSVGIGQISSEVPQNLSASRPQDRQFILSSKKLLLSDSGFYLCACSRGNGQLVSEQFFGPGTRLTVL.

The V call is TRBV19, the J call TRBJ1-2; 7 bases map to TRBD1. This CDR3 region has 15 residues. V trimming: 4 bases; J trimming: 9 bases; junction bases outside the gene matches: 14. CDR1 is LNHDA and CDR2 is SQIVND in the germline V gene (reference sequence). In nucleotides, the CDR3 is TGTGCCAGTAGTACCACGAGACAGGGAACCCGCCGCTACACCTTC. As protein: CASSTTRQGTRRYTF.

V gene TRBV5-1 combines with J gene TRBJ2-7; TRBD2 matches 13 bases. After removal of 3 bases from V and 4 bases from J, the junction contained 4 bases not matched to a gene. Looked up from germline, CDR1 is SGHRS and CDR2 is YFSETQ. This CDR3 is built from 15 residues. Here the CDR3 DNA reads TGCGCCAGCAGCTGGGGGACTAGCGGGGTGTACGAGCAGTACTTC. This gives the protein CASSWGTSGVYEQYF.

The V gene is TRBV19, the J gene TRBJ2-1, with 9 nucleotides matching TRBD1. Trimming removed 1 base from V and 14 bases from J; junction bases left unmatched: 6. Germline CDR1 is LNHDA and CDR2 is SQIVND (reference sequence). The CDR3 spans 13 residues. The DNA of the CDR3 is TGTGCCAGTAGTATAGGGGACAGGGAAAAAGAGTTCTTC. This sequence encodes CASSIGDREKEFF.

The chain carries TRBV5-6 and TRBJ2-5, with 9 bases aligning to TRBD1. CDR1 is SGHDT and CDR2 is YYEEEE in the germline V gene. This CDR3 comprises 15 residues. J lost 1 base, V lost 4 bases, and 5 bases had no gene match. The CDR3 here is CASSQDRGLQETQYF. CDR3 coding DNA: TGTGCCAGCAGCCAGGACAGGGGCCTCCAAGAGACCCAGTACTTC. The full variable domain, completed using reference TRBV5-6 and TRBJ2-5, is DAGVTQSPTHLIKTRGQQVTLRCSPKSGHDTVSWYQQALGQGPQFIFQYYEEEERQRGNFPDRFSGHQFPNYSSELNVNALLLGDSALYLCASSQDRGLQETQYFGPGTRLLVL.

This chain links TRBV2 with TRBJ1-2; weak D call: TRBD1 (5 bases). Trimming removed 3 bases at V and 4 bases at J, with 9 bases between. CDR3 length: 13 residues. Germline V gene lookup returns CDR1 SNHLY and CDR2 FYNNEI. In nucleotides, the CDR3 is TGTGCCAGCAGTGACAGGGAAGGCTATGGCTACACCTTC. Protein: CASSDREGYGYTF.

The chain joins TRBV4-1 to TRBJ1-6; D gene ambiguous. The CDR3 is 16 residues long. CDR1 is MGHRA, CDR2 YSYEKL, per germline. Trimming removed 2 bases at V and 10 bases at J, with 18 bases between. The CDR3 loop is CASSQIPSPVWSPLHF. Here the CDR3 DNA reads TGCGCCAGCAGCCAAATCCCGTCCCCAGTATGGTCACCCCTCCACTTT.

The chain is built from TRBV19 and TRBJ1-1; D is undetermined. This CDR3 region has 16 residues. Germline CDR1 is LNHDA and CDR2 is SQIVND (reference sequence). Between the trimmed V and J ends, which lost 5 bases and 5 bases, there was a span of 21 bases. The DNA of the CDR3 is TGTGCCAGTAGTTTTTATTCTCTGACACCTCCTACTGAAGCTTTCTTT. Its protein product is CASSFYSLTPPTEAFF.

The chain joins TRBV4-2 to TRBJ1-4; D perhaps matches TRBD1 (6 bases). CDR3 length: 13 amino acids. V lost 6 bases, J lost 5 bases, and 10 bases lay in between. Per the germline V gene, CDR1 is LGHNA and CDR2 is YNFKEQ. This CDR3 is CASRRGGNEKLFF. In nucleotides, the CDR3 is TGTGCCAGCAGAAGGGGGGGGAATGAAAAACTGTTTTTT.

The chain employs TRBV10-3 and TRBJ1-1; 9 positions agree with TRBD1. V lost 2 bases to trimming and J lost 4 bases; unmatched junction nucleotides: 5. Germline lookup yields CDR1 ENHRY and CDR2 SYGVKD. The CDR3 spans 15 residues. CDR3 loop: CAISEDPGQGTEAFF. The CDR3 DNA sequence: TGTGCCATCAGTGAGGACCCGGGACAGGGCACTGAAGCTTTCTTT.

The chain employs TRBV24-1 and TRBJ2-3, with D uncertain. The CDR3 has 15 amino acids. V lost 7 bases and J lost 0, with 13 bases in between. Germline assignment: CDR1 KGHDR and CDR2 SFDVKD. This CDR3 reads CATSRRSTSTDTQYF. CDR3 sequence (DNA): TGTGCCACCAGCCGCCGGAGCACTAGCACAGATACGCAGTATTTT.

CDR3 loop: CASSSLAGVTYNEQFF. CDR3 nucleotide sequence: TGTGCCAGCAGCTCATTAGCGGGGGTTACCTACAATGAGCAGTTCTTC. This chain uses TRBV5-4 with TRBJ2-1; 9 bases align to TRBD2. Germline lookup yields CDR1 SGHNT and CDR2 YYREEE (reference sequence). The V segment lost 3 bases and the J segment 2 bases; nucleotides outside the gene matches: 6. The CDR3 is made up of 16 amino acids.

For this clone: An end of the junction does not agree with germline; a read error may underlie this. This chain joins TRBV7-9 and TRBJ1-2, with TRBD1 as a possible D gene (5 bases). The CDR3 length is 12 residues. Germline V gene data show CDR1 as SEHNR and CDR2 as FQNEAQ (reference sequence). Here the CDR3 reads CASSLVVQGSLF. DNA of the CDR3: TGTGCCAGCAGCTTAGTAGTTCAGGGTTCACTCTTC.

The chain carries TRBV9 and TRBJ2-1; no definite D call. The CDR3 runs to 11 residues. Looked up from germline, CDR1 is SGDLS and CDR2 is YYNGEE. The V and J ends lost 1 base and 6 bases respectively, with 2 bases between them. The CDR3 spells CASSVRNEQFF. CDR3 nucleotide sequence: TGTGCCAGCAGCGTACGCAATGAGCAGTTCTTC.

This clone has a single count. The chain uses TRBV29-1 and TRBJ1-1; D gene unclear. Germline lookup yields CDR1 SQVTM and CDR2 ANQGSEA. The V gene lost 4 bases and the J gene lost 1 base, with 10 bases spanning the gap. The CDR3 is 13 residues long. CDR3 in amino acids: CSVASTSNTEAFF. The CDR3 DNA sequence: TGCAGCGTTGCCTCCACATCGAACACTGAAGCTTTCTTT. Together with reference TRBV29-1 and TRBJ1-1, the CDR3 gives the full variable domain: SAVISQKPSRDICQRGTSLTIQCQVDSQVTMMFWYRQQPGQSLTLIATANQGSEATYESGFVIDKFPISRPNLTFSTLTVSNMSPEDSSIYLCSVASTSNTEAFFGQGTRLTVV.

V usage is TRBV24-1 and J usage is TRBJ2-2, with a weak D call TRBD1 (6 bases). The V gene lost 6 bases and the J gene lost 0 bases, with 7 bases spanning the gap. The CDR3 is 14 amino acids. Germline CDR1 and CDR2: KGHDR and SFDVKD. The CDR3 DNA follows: TGTGCCACCAGTCACAGGGCGAACACCGGGGAGCTGTTTTTT. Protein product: CATSHRANTGELFF.

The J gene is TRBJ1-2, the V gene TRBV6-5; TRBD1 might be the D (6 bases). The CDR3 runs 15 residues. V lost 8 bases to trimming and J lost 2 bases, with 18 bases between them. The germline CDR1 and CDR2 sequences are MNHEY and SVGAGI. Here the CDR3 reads CASQKAGAANYGYTF. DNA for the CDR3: TGTGCCAGCCAAAAAGCAGGGGCTGCAAACTATGGCTACACCTTC.

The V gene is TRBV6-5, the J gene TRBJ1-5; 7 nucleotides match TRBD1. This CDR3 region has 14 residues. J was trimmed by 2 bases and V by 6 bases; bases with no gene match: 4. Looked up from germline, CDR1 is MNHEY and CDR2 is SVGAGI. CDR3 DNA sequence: TGTGCCAGCAGGCCCGGACAGGGCAATCAGCCCCAGCATTTT. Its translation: CASRPGQGNQPQHF.

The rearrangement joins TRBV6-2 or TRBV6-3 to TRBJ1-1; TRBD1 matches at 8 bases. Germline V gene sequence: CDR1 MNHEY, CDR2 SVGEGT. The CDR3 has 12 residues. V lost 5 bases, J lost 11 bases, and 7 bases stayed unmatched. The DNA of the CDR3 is TGTGCCAGCAGTCTAGGACAGGGTCCGGCTTTCTTT. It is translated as CASSLGQGPAFF.

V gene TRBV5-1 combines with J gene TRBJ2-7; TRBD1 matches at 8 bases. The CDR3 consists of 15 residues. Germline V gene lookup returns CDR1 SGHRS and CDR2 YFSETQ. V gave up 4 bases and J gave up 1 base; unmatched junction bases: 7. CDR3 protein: CASSLQGARSYEQYF. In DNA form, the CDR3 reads TGCGCCAGCAGCCTCCAGGGGGCCCGTTCCTACGAGCAGTACTTC.

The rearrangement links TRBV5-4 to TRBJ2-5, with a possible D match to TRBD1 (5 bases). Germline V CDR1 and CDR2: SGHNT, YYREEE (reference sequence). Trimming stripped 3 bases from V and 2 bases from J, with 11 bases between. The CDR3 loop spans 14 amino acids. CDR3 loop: CASSSPDRQETQYF. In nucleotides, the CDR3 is TGTGCCAGCAGCTCCCCTGACAGACAAGAGACCCAGTACTTC.

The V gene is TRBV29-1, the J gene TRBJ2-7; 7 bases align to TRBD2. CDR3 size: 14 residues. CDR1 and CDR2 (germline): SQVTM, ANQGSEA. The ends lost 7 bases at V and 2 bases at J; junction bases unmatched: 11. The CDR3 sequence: CSAASVGTTYEQYF. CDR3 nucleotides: TGCAGCGCCGCTTCAGTCGGGACTACCTACGAGCAGTACTTC.